This T cell receptor beta chain emerged from a study of neurological immune-mediated disorders. In TCRdb, the 5' RACE reads were re-called with MiXCR into one record per CDR3 protein. The sample records about 62,000 distinct CDR3 sequences, around 4.8% being singletons. The germline V gene encodes CDR1 SGHAT and CDR2 FQNNGV. The CDR3 length is 18 residues. V lost 9 bases, J lost 0 bases, and 21 bases lay in between. Study outcomes and limitations: Expanded clones shared no identical CDR3 amino acid sequences across subjects, which suggested private TCR-beta repertoires in all groups. For the multiple sclerosis repertoire cluster, no association with any clinical or MRI feature was found. When the repertoires were grouped phylogenetically, those of 18 of the 34 multiple sclerosis patients came together in a single cluster of related CDR3 sequences, which points to a possible repertoire-level signature.

This clonotype has a handful of counts. Its antigen is currently unknown. PBMCs stored at -80 C, numbering 2 million, were the origin of the unsorted libraries. The V and J genes are TRBV11-2 and TRBJ2-6; tentatively, D is TRBD2 (5 bases). The TCR originated in a woman between 50 and 59 years old with multiple sclerosis. The sequenced material came from PBMCs. CDR3 coding DNA: TGTGCCAGTCCATCCGGGAAGAATGACAACTCTGGGGCCAACGTCCTGACTTTC. Protein sequence: CASPSGKNDNSGANVLTF.